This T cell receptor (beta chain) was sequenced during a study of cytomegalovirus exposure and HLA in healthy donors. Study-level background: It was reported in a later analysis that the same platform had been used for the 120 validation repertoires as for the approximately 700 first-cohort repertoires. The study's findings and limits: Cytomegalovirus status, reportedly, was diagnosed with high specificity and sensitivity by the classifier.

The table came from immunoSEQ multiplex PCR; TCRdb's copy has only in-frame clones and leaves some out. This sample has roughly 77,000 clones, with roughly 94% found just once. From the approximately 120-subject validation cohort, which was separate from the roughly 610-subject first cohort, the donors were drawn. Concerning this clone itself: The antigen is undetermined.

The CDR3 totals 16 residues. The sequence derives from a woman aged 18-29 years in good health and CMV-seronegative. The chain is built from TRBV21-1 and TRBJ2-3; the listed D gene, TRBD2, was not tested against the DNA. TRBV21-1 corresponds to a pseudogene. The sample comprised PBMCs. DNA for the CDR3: TGTGCCAGCAGCAAAGCCCAGCGGGAGTTAGAAGATACGCAGTATTTT. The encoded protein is CASSKAQRELEDTQYF.